Shown below are 19 T cell receptor beta chains from a single sample sequenced in a study of cytomegalovirus exposure and HLA in healthy donors. The PCR was carried out with 60 Vbeta primers and 13 Jbeta primers. Assay: immunoSEQ multiplex PCR; the TCRdb copy retains only in-frame clones and omits some. Here the sample spans approximately 110,000 clones, roughly 70% being singletons. The sample was PBMCs. Every receptor here comes from a middle-aged woman in good health and CMV-seropositive.

The V call is TRBV9, the J call TRBJ1-1; the D gene is possibly TRBD1 (5 bases). V gave up 1 base and J gave up 0 bases, with 7 bases separating them. Per germline, CDR1 SGDLS and CDR2 YYNGEE. The CDR3 extends over 14 amino acids. Here the CDR3 DNA reads TGTGCCAGCAGCGTACAGGGTATGAACACTGAAGCTTTCTTT. The encoded protein is CASSVQGMNTEAFF. Complete variable domain (other parts from reference TRBV9 and TRBJ1-1): DSGVTQTPKHLITATGQRVTLRCSPRSGDLSVYWYQQSLDQGLQFLIQYYNGEERAKGNILERFSAQQFPDLHSELNLSSLELGDSALYFCASSVQGMNTEAFFGQGTRLTVV.

The J gene is TRBJ2-1, the V gene TRBV2, with D maybe TRBD1 (5 bases). This CDR3 is built from 14 residues. Germline-derived CDR1 and CDR2 are SNHLY and FYNNEI. Trimming took 7 bases from V and 0 from J, leaving 10 bases between them. CDR3 sequence: CASIDSYSYNEQFF. CDR3 nucleotides: TGTGCCAGCATAGACAGCTACTCCTACAATGAGCAGTTCTTC.

This clone showed up just once. The chain employs TRBV28 and TRBJ1-6; D gene unclear. Per germline, CDR1 MDHEN and CDR2 SYDVKM. V dropped 6 bases and J dropped 6 bases, with 3 bases sitting between them. The CDR3 consists of 11 residues. CDR3 protein: CASSLNSPLHF. CDR3 sequence (DNA): TGTGCCAGCAGCCTTAATTCACCCCTCCACTTT.

The chain carries TRBV4-1 and TRBJ1-3, with D possibly TRBD1 on 5 matching bases. Trimming left V 0 bases short and J 4 bases short, with 10 bases between. The CDR3 spans 15 residues. Germline V gene data show CDR1 as MGHRA and CDR2 as YSYEKL. The CDR3, as DNA: TGCGCCAGCAGCCAAGAAGCTGACAGCGGAAACACCATATATTTT. Protein product: CASSQEADSGNTIYF.

Turning to this clone: A read error may account for a junction end that differs from germline. This CDR3 reads CASSLGGTEETQYF. In DNA form, the CDR3 reads TGTGCTAGCAGCTTAGGGGGGACAGAAGAGACCCAGTACTTC. The chain couples TRBV7-7 to TRBJ2-5; maybe TRBD1 (7 bases). The germline CDR1 and CDR2 sequences are SSHAT and FNYEAQ (reference sequence). This CDR3 is built from 14 residues.

The chain recombines TRBV6-5 with TRBJ1-2, with D uncertain. The CDR3 spans 14 residues. Deletions cut 4 bases from V and 2 bases from J, with 11 bases between. In germline, CDR1 is MNHEY, CDR2 SVGAGI. CDR3 residues: CASSSGGLNYGYTF. The DNA of the CDR3 is TGTGCCAGCAGTTCAGGAGGACTGAACTATGGCTACACCTTC.

This sequence joins TRBV29-1 and TRBJ2-3; D is unresolved. The germline V and J ends were trimmed by 0 bases and 5 bases, with 3 bases remaining between them. The CDR3 extends over 11 amino acids. Germline CDR1 reads SQVTM; CDR2 reads ANQGSEA. The DNA for the CDR3 is TGCAGCGTTGAAGACAAAGATACGCAGTATTTT. Residues: CSVEDKDTQYF.

This CDR3 reads CASSKSGGAGEQFF. Here the CDR3 DNA reads TGTGCCAGCAGCAAGAGCGGGGGGGCCGGTGAGCAGTTCTTC. This sequence joins TRBV21-1 and TRBJ2-1; TRBD2, the D gene given by the table, was not confirmed from the DNA. TRBV21-1 is a recognized pseudogene. The CDR3 runs 14 residues.

This chain joins TRBV5-4 and TRBJ1-5; 9 bases fit TRBD1. Trimming at V came to 3 bases and at J to 5 bases, leaving 0 bases not matched to a gene. Germline values: CDR1 SGHNT, CDR2 YYREEE (reference sequence). This CDR3 is built from 13 residues. In DNA, the CDR3 is TGTGCCAGCAGCTGGGACAGGGATCAGCCCCAGCATTTT. This translates into CASSWDRDQPQHF.

The J gene is TRBJ1-6, the V gene TRBV7-3; 7 bases map to TRBD1. J lost 7 bases, V lost 6 bases, and 9 bases had no gene match. The CDR3 totals 15 residues. Germline assignment: CDR1 SGHTA and CDR2 FQGTGA. The CDR3 sequence is CASSSWVGQNSPLHF. In DNA form, the CDR3 reads TGTGCCAGCAGTTCTTGGGTGGGACAGAATTCACCCCTCCACTTT.

J is TRBJ1-2 and V is TRBV7-8, with no clear D. The CDR3 runs to 14 residues. The ends were cut back, 1 base at V and 2 bases at J, with 8 bases in the middle. Germline V CDR1 and CDR2: SGHVS, FQNEAQ. CDR3 nucleotides: TGTGCCAGCAGCTTAGTGGTCAGAAACTATGGCTACACCTTC. This gives the protein CASSLVVRNYGYTF.

The rearrangement uses TRBV28 and TRBJ2-5; D might be TRBD2 (5 bases). The CDR3 runs 12 residues. Germline lookup yields CDR1 MDHEN and CDR2 SYDVKM. With 6 bases removed from V and 6 bases from J, the gap between germline ends came to 11 bases. In DNA, the CDR3 is TGTGCCAGCAGCTTGATAGCGAAGACCCAGTACTTC. Residues: CASSLIAKTQYF.

This clone was counted between two and nine times. This chain connects TRBV2 to TRBJ1-1, with TRBD1 as a possible D gene (5 bases). The germline gives CDR1 SNHLY, CDR2 FYNNEI. The CDR3 is 14 residues long. Deletions cut 6 bases from V and 0 bases from J, with 11 bases between. In DNA, the CDR3 is TGTGCCAGCAGGGGGAGGGGCATGAACACTGAAGCTTTCTTT. Its translation is CASRGRGMNTEAFF. Together with reference TRBV2 and TRBJ1-1, the CDR3 gives the full variable domain: EPEVTQTPSHQVTQMGQEVILRCVPISNHLYFYWYRQILGQKVEFLVSFYNNEISEKSEIFDDQFSVERPDGSNFTLKIRSTKLEDSAMYFCASRGRGMNTEAFFGQGTRLTVV.

The chain has TRBV6-1 and TRBJ1-2, with D unresolved. The germline V gene encodes CDR1 MNHNS and CDR2 SASEGT. CDR3 length equals 12 residues. The V and J ends lost 4 bases and 2 bases respectively, with 5 bases between them. In nucleotides, the CDR3 is TGTGCCAGCAGTGCCGGGAACTATGGCTACACCTTC. Translated, it gives CASSAGNYGYTF.

In nucleotides, the CDR3 is TGTGCCAGCAGCTTAAGCCCTAGCGGGGGGGGCTATGAGCAGTTCTTC. Residues: CASSLSPSGGGYEQFF. The chain has TRBV7-6 and TRBJ2-1; TRBD2 matches at 12 bases. V was clipped by 2 bases and J by 8 bases; unmatched bases: 7. This CDR3 spans 16 amino acids. CDR1 is SGHVS and CDR2 is FNYEAQ in the germline V gene. Supplemented by reference TRBV7-6 and TRBJ2-1, the full variable domain reads GAGVSQSPRYKVTKRGQDVALRCDPISGHVSLYWYRQALGQGPEFLTYFNYEAQQDKSGLPNDRFSAERPEGSISTLTIQRTEQRDSAMYRCASSLSPSGGGYEQFFGPGTRLTVL.

The CDR3 here is CASSIYRDSGPSYGYTF. In DNA, the CDR3 is TGTGCCAGTAGTATCTACCGGGACAGCGGGCCTAGCTATGGCTACACCTTC. This chain connects TRBV19 to TRBJ1-2; 7 nucleotides agree with TRBD1. After removal of 3 bases from V and 4 bases from J, the junction contained 14 bases not matched to a gene. The CDR3 extends over 17 amino acids. Germline V CDR1 and CDR2: LNHDA, SQIVND (reference sequence).

The chain has TRBV19 and TRBJ1-3, with D hard to call. Germline V CDR1 and CDR2: LNHDA, SQIVND (reference sequence). Trimming pared 3 bases from V and 3 bases from J, leaving 3 bases between. The CDR3 covers 12 residues. The CDR3 DNA reads TGTGCCAGTAGTATTAGTGGAAACACCATATATTTT. This sequence encodes CASSISGNTIYF.

The chain joins TRBV15 to TRBJ2-5; tentatively, D is TRBD1 (6 bases). Germline CDR1 and CDR2: LNHNV and YYDKDF (reference sequence). CDR3 length: 23 amino acids. V lost 0 bases, J lost 1 base, and 33 bases lay in between. Here the CDR3 reads CATSRDSIRVQGVRGGPQETQYF. The CDR3 nucleotides read TGTGCCACCAGCAGAGATAGTATTCGGGTGCAGGGTGTGAGAGGGGGTCCCCAAGAGACCCAGTACTTC.

The chain recombines TRBV29-1 with TRBJ2-4; D is possibly TRBD2 (6 bases). Germline loops: CDR1 SQVTM, CDR2 ANQGSEA. The CDR3 consists of 14 residues. Trimming took off 6 bases at V and 6 bases at J, with 18 bases between the two ends. The CDR3 bases are TGCAGCGTCGCGGGGCTCCCCATATCAAACATTCAGTACTTC. This gives the protein CSVAGLPISNIQYF. The entire variable domain, with the rest obtained from reference TRBV29-1 and TRBJ2-4, is as follows: SAVISQKPSRDICQRGTSLTIQCQVDSQVTMMFWYRQQPGQSLTLIATANQGSEATYESGFVIDKFPISRPNLTFSTLTVSNMSPEDSSIYLCSVAGLPISNIQYFGAGTRLSVL.